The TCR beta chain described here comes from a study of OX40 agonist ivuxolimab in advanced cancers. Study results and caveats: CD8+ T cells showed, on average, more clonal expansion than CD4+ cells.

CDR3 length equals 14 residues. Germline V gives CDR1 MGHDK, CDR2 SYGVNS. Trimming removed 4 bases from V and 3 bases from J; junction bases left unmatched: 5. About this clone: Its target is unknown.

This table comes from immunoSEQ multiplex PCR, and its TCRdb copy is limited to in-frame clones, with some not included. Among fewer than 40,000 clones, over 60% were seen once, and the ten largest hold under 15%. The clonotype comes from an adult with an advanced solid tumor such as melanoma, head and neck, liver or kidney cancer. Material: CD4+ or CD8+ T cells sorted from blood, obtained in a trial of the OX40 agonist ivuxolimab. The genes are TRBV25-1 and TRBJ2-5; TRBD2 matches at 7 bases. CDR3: CASSASGIKETQYF. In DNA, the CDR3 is TGTGCCAGCAGTGCCAGCGGGATTAAAGAGACCCAGTACTTC.